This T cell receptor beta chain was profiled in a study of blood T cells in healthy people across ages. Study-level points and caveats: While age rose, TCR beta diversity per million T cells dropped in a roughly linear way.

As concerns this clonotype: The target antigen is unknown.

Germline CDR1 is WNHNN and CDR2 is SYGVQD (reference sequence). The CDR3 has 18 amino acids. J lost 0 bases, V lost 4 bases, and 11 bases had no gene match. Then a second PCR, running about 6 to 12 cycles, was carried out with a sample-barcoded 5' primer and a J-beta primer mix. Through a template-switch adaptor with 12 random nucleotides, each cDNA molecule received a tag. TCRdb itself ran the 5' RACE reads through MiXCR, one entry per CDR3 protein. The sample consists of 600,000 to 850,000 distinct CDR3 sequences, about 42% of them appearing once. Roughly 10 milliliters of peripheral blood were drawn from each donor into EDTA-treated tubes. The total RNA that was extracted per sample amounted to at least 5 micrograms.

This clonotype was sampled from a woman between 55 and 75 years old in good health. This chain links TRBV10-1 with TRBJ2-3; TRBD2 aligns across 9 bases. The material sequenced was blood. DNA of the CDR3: TGCGCCAGCAGTGTCAGTAGCGGGAGAGACGTTAGCACAGATACGCAGTATTTT. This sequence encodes CASSVSSGRDVSTDTQYF.